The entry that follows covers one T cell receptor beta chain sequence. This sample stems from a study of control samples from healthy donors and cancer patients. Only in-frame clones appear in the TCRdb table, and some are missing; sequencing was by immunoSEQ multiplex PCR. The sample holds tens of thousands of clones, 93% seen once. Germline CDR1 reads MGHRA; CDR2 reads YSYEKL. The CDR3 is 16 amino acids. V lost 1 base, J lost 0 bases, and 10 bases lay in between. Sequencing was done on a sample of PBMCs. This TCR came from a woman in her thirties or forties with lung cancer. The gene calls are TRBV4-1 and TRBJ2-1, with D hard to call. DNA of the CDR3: TGCGCCAGCAGCCAAGTCTCCGAGAGCTCCTACAATGAGCAGTTCTTC. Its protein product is CASSQVSESSYNEQFF.